The present entry profiles one TCR beta chain with its context. Its antigen is currently unknown. RNA, once extracted, was reverse transcribed into cDNA for use as the sequencing template. Profiling relied on immunoSEQ multiplex PCR, and the TCRdb table lists in-frame clones only, not all of them. The sample includes approximately 170,000 clones, around 56% seen only once; the top ten take less than 0.8%. The data belong to a study of CD8+ T cells in alopecia areata. Overall study: Those treated were given oral tofacitinib at 5 to 10 mg twice daily.

V was clipped by 0 bases and J by 7 bases; unmatched bases: 4. The CDR3 is 16 residues long. Germline CDR1 and CDR2: LGHNA and YNFKEQ. General study points: Many expanded lesional clones persisted in scalp and blood during tofacitinib.

Treatment specified: oral pan-JAK inhibitor, 5-10 mg twice daily. Peripheral blood and lesional scalp punch biopsies were taken from alopecia areata patients. The V call is TRBV4-2, the J call TRBJ2-1, with 12 bases aligning to TRBD2. Specimen: CD4+ T cells sorted from blood, collected at week 4, from a patient treated with tofacitinib. This clonotype originated in a human donor with alopecia areata. CDR3 nucleotides: TGTGCCAGCAGCCAAGATCGGCTAGCGGGAGGGAATGAGCAGTTCTTC. Translation: CASSQDRLAGGNEQFF.